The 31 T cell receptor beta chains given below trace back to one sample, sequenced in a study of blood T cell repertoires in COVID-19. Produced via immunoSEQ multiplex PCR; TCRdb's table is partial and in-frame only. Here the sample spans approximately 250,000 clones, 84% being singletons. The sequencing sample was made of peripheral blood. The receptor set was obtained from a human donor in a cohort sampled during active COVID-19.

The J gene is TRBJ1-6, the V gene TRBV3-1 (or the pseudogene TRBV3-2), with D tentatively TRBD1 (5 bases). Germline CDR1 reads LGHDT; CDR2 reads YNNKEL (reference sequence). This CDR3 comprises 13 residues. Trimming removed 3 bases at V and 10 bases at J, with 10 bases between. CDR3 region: CASSQGRGSPLHF. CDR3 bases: TGTGCCAGCAGCCAGGGGCGAGGCTCACCCCTCCACTTT.

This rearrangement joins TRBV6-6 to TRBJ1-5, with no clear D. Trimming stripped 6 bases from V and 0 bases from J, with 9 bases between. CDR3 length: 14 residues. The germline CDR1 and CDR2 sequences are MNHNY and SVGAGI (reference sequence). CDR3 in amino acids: CASSPINSNQPQHF. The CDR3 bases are TGTGCCAGCAGCCCTATCAATAGCAATCAGCCCCAGCATTTT.

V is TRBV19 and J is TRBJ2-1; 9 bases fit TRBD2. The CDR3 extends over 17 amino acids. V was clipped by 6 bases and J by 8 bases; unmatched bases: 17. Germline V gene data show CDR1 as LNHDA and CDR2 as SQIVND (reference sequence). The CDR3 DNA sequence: TGTGCCAGTAGGTACCTACATCGGCGGGAGGGCCGCGATGAGCAGTTCTTC. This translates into CASRYLHRREGRDEQFF.

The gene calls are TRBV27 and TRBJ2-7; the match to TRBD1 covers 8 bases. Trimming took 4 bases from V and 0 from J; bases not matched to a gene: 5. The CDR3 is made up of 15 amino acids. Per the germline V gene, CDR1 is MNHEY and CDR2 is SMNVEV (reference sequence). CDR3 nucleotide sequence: TGTGCCAGCAGTTACGACAGGGGAGACTCCTACGAGCAGTACTTC. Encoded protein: CASSYDRGDSYEQYF.

The CDR3 sequence is CASTWTSGSYEQYF. Written as DNA, the CDR3 is TGTGCCAGCACCTGGACTTCTGGGTCCTACGAGCAGTACTTC. The rearrangement links TRBV6-5 to TRBJ2-7; possibly TRBD2 for D (5 bases). From germline, CDR1 is MNHEY and CDR2 SVGAGI. The ends were cut back, 7 bases at V and 1 base at J, with 14 bases in the middle. The CDR3 length is 14 residues.

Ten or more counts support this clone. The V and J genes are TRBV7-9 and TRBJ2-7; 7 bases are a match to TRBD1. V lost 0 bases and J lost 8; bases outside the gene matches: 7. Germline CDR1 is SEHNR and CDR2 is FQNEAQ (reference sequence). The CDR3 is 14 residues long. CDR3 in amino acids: CASSLASGTAKQYF. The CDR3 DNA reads TGTGCCAGCAGCTTAGCCTCCGGGACAGCTAAGCAGTACTTC. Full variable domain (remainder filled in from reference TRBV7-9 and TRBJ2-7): DTGVSQNPRHKITKRGQNVTFRCDPISEHNRLYWYRQTLGQGPEFLTYFQNEAQLEKSRLLSDRFSAERPKGSFSTLEIQRTEQGDSAMYLCASSLASGTAKQYFGPGTRLTVT.

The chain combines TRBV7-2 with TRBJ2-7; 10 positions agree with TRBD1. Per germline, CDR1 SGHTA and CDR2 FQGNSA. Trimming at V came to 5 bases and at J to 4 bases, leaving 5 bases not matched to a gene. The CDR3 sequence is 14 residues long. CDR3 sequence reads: CASSPDRGKYEQYF. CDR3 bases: TGTGCCAGCAGCCCGGACAGGGGGAAATACGAGCAGTACTTC.

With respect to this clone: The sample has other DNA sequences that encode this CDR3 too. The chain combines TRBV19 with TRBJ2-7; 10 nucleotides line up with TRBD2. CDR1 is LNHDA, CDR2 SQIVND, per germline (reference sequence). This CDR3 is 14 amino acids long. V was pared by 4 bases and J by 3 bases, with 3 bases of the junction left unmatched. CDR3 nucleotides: TGTGCCAGTAGTACCACTAGCGGGAACTACGAGCAGTACTTC. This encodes CASSTTSGNYEQYF.

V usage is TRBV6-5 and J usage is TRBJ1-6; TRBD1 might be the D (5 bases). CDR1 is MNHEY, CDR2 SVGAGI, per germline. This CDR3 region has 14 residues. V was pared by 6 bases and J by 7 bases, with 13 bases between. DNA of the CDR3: TGTGCCAGCAGACAAGGACAAGAAAATTCACCCCTCCACTTT. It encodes CASRQGQENSPLHF.

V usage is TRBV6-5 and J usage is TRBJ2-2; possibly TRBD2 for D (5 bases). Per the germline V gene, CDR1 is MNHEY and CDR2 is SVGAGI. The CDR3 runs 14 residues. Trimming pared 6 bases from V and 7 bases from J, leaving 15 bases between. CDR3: CASRAPAGGGELFF. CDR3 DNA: TGTGCCAGCAGAGCCCCCGCGGGTGGCGGGGAGCTGTTTTTT.

The DNA of the CDR3 is TGTGCCAGCTCACGTGGACTAGCGGGAGGGCTTGGGGCCAACGTCCTGACTTTC. Residues: CASSRGLAGGLGANVLTF. The chain has TRBV18 and TRBJ2-6; 15 nucleotides line up with TRBD2. Trimming cost V 4 bases and J 3 bases; bases outside gene matches: 4. In germline, CDR1 is KGHSH, CDR2 LQKENI. The CDR3 totals 18 residues.

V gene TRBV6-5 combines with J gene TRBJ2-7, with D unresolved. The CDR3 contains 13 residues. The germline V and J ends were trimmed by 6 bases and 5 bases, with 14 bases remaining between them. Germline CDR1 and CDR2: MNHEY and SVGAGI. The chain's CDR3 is CASSLSLRNEQYF. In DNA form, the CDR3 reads TGTGCCAGCAGCTTAAGCCTTCGAAACGAGCAGTACTTC.

The CDR3 is CASNRDRNTEAFF. Here the CDR3 DNA reads TGTGCCAGTAACCGGGACAGGAACACTGAAGCTTTCTTT. The chain employs TRBV19 and TRBJ1-1; 7 nucleotides line up with TRBD1. Per germline, CDR1 LNHDA and CDR2 SQIVND (reference sequence). This CDR3 is 13 amino acids long. After removal of 7 bases from V and 1 base from J, the junction contained 3 bases not matched to a gene.

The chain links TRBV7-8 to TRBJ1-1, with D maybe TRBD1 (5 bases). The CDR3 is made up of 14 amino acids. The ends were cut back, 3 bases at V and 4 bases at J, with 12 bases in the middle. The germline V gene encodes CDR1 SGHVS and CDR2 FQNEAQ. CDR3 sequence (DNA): TGTGCCAGCAGCTTCGGACACTCTAGCACTGAAGCTTTCTTT. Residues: CASSFGHSSTEAFF.

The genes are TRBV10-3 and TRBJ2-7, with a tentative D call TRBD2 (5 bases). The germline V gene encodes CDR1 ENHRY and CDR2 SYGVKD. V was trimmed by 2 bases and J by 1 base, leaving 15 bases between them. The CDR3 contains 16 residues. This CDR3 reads CAISEPGTGISYEQYF. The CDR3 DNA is TGTGCCATCAGTGAGCCGGGCACGGGGATATCCTACGAGCAGTACTTC.

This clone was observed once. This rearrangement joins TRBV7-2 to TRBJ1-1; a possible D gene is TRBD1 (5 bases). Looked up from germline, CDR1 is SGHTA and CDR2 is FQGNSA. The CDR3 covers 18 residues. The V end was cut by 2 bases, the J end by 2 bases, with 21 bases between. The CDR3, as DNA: TGTGCCAGCAGCTTAATTCTTTTGGGGCAAACGACAAACACTGAAGCTTTCTTT. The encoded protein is CASSLILLGQTTNTEAFF.

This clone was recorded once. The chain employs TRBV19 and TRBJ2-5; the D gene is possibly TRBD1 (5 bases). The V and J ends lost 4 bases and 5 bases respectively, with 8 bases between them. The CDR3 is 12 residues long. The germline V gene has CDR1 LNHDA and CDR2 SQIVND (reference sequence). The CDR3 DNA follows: TGTGCCAGTAGTAAGGGGTTTGAGACCCAGTACTTC. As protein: CASSKGFETQYF.

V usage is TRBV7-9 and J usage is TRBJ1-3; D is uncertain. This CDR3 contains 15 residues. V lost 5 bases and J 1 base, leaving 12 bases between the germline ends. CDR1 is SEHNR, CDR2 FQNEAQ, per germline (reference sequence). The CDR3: CASSPNRGSGNTIYF. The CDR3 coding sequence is TGTGCCAGCAGCCCGAATCGGGGTTCTGGAAACACCATATATTTT.

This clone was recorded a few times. DNA of the CDR3: TGTGCCAGCAGCCCCCGGGATGGGGCCAACGTCCTGACTTTC. This encodes CASSPRDGANVLTF. The V call is TRBV5-5, the J call TRBJ2-6, with D possibly being TRBD2 (5 bases). The V and J ends lost 4 bases and 3 bases respectively, with 8 bases between them. This CDR3 region has 14 residues. From germline, CDR1 is SGHKS and CDR2 YYEKEE (reference sequence).

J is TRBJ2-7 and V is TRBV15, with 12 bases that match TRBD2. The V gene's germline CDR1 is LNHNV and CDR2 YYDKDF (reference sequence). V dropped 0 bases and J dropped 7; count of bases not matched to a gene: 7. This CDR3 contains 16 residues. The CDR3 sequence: CATSRDPTSGSSEQYF. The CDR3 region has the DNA TGTGCCACCAGCAGAGATCCGACTAGCGGGAGTTCAGAGCAGTACTTC.

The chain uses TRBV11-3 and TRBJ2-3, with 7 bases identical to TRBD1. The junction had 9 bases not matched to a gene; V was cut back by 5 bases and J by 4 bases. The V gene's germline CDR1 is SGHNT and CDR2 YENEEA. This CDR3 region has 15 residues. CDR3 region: CASSPGARGPDTQYF. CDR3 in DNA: TGTGCCAGCAGCCCTGGGGCTAGGGGGCCAGATACGCAGTATTTT.

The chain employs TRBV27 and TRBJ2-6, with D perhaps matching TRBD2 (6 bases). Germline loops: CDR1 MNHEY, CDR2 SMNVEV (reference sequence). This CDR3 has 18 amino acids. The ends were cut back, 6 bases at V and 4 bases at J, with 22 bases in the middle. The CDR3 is CASRTYGTGFGGANVLTF. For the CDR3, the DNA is TGTGCCAGCAGGACCTACGGGACTGGCTTCGGCGGGGCCAACGTCCTGACTTTC.

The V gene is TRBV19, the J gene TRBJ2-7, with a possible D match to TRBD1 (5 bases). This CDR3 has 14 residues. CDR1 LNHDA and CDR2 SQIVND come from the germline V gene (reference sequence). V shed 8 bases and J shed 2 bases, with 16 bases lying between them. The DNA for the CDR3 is TGTGCCAGTGGCCCTGGTACAGGACCCTACGAGCAGTACTTC. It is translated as CASGPGTGPYEQYF.

DNA of the CDR3: TGCGCCAGCAGCCAAGCGGTCAATAATTCACCCCTCCACTTT. Its translation: CASSQAVNNSPLHF. This chain joins TRBV4-3 and TRBJ1-6; D gene ambiguous. Germline V CDR1 and CDR2: LGHNA, YSLEER. This CDR3 region has 14 residues. V dropped 1 base and J dropped 5 bases, with 6 bases sitting between them.

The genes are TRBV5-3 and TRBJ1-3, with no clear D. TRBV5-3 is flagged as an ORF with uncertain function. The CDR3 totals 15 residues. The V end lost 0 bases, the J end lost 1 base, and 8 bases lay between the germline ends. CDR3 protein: CARSLVRFSGNTIYF. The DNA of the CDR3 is TGTGCCAGAAGCTTGGTCAGGTTTTCTGGAAACACCATATATTTT.

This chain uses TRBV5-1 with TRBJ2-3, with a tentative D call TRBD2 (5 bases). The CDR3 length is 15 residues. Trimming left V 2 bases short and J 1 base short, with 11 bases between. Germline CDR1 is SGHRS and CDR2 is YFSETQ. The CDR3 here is CASSFLAVGTDTQYF. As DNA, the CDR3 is TGCGCCAGCAGCTTCCTAGCTGTTGGCACAGATACGCAGTATTTT.

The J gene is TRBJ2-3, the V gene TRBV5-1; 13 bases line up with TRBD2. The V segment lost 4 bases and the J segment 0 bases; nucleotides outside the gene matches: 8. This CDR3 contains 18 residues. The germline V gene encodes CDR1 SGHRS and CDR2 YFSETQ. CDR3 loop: CASSRTGTSGTSTDTQYF. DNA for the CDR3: TGCGCCAGCAGCCGAACCGGGACTAGCGGGACTAGCACAGATACGCAGTATTTT.

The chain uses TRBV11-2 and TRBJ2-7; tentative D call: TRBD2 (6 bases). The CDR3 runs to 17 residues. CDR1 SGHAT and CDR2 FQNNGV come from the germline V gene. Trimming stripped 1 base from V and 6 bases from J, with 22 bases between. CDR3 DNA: TGTGCCAGCAGCTTAGTGCAGGTGCTAGCGAAAACAGGCGAGCAGTACTTC. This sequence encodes CASSLVQVLAKTGEQYF.

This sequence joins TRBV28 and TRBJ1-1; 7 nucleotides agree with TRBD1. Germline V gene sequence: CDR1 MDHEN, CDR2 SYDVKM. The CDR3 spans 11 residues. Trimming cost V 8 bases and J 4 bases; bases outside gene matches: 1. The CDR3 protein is CASYRGTEAFF. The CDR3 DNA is TGTGCCAGCTACAGGGGCACTGAAGCTTTCTTT.

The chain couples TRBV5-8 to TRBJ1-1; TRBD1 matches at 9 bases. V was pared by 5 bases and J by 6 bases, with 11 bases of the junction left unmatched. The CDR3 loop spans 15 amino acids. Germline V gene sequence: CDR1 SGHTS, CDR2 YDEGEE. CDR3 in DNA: TGTGCCAGCAGGTACTTACAGGGGGCGCGATCTGAAGCTTTCTTT. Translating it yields CASRYLQGARSEAFF.

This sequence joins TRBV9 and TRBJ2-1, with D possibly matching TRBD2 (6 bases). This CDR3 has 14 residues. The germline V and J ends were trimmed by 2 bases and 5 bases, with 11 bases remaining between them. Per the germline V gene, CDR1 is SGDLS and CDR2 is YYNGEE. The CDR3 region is CASSVWRGDNEQFF. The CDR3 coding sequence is TGTGCCAGCAGCGTGTGGCGGGGAGACAATGAGCAGTTCTTC.